This T cell receptor beta chain was recorded in a study of blood T cell repertoires in COVID-19. Study-level background: PBMCs, B-cell-depleted T cells, or T cells provided the cDNA or gDNA that made up the material.

Participants came from about 23 US areas, aged about 18 to 95 years. As handled by the study authors: Estimated nucleated cell counts came from reference gene primer amplification. Assay used: immunoSEQ multiplex PCR; TCRdb lists only in-frame clones, some missing. D and trimming were read from the DNA, whereas the V and J calls and clone size are those reported in that table. This table holds some 530,000 clones, approximately 91% found once. The CDR3 is 15 amino acids. The germline CDR1 and CDR2 sequences are SNHLY and FYNNEI. The J segment lost 3 bases and the V segment lost 0 bases, leaving 4 bases of the junction unmatched.

The chain employs TRBV2 and TRBJ1-2; 7 bases fit TRBD1. The sequence derives from a woman aged 60 to 75 who had recovered from COVID-19. Sequencing was done on a sample of PBMCs or T cells enriched from blood (not recorded which). CDR3 residues: CASSEAPGGYYGYTF. The CDR3 nucleotides are TGTGCCAGCAGTGAAGCGCCAGGGGGATACTATGGCTACACCTTC.